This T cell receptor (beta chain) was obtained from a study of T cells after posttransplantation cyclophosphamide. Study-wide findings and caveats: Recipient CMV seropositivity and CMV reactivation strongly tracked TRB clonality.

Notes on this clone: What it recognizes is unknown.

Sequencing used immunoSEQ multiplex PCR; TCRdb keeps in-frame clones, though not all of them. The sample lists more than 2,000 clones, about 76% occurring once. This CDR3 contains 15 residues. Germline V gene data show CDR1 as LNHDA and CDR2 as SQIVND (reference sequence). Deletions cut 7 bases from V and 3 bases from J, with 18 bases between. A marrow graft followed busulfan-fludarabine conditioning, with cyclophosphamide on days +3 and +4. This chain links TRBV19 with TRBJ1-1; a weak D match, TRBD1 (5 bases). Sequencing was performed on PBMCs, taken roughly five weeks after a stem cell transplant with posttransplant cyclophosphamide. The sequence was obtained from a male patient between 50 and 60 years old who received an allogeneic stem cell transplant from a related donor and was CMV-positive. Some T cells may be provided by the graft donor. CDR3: CASISWSSGDTEAFF. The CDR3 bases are TGTGCCAGTATTTCATGGTCGTCGGGGGACACTGAAGCTTTCTTT.